The present T cell receptor (beta chain) was sequenced within a study of blood T cell repertoires in COVID-19. Assay: immunoSEQ multiplex PCR; the TCRdb copy retains only in-frame clones and omits some. The sample includes more than 400,000 clones, about 90% of them seen just once. The CDR3 is 15 residues long. Germline V lookup: CDR1 SGDLS, CDR2 YYNGEE. V lost 3 bases to trimming and J lost 1 base; unmatched junction nucleotides: 4. Recovered status applied to Cohort 3 donors who had two consecutive negative PCRs. It also applied to those with clearance or with symptom resolution. The specimen was PBMCs or T cells enriched from blood (not recorded which). This chain uses TRBV9 with TRBJ2-5; TRBD2 agrees at 9 bases. This sequence originates from a man between 18 and 35 years old who had recovered from COVID-19. CDR3 protein: CASSGSGGFQETQYF. CDR3 bases: TGTGCCAGCAGCGGTAGCGGGGGCTTCCAAGAGACCCAGTACTTC.